This T cell receptor beta chain was sequenced for a study of identifying expanded T cells in peripheral blood. A remark on this clone: The antigen remains undetermined.

Study-level points and caveats: Approximately two-week clone count variance significantly increased as total template count grew. Differentially abundant clones: roughly 1.3 between replicates, 15 to 17 at around 14 days, 19 at four.

Collection occurred without any documented infections or immune events in donors. Trimming removed 2 bases from V and 3 bases from J, with 8 bases in between. Germline V lookup: CDR1 MNHNY, CDR2 SVGAGI (reference sequence). CDR3 size: 13 residues. Libraries were prepared by immunoSEQ multiplex PCR; TCRdb keeps only in-frame clonotypes and omits some of them. Of about 100,000 clones listed, 80% to 90% were seen once; the top ten hold just over 5.5%. The sequence derives from a person aged 18 to 75 in good health. V gene TRBV6-6 combines with J gene TRBJ2-7; either TRBD1 or TRBD2 may supply D (5 bases each). The sample taken for sequencing was blood. CDR3 sequence reads: CASSYGTSYEQYF. In DNA, the CDR3 is TGTGCCAGCAGTTACGGGACCAGCTACGAGCAGTACTTC.